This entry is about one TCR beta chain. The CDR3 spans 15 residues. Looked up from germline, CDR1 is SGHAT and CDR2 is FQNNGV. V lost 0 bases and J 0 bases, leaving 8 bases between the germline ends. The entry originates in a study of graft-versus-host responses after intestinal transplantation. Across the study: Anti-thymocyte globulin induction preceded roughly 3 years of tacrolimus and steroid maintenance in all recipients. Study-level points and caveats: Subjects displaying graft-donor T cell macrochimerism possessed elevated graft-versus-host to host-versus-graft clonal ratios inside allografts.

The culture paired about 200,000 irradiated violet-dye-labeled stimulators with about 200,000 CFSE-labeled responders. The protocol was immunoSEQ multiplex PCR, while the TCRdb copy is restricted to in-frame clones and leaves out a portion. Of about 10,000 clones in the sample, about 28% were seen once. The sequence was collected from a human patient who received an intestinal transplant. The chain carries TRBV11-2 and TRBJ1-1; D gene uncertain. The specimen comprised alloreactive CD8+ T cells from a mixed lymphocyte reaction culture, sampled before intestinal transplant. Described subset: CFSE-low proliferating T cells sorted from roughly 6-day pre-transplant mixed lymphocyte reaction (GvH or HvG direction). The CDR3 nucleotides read TGTGCCAGCAGCTTAGAAGTAAGCCTGAACACTGAAGCTTTCTTT. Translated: CASSLEVSLNTEAFF. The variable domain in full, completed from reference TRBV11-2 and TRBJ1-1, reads EAGVAQSPRYKIIEKRQSVAFWCNPISGHATLYWYQQILGQGPKLLIQFQNNGVVDDSQLPKDRFSAERLKGVDSTLKIQPAKLEDSAVYLCASSLEVSLNTEAFFGQGTRLTVV.